This TCR beta chain was observed in a study of T cells after yellow fever vaccination. Regarding the study as a whole: Clonotypes shared by both compartments, CD4 and CD8, made up a small share.

The table lists this clonotype with a few counts. Its antigen is undetermined. The CDR3 covers 10 residues. Germline CDR1 DFQATT, CDR2 SNEGSKA (reference sequence). Between the trimmed V and J ends, which lost 2 bases and 8 bases, there was a span of 6 bases. Production of TCR cDNA was by 5'RACE template switching, which also added a universal primer site and UMIs. TCRdb reprocessed the 5' RACE reads with MiXCR, giving one entry per CDR3 protein. Of under 500,000 distinct CDR3 sequences listed, roughly a sixth are singletons. This TCR was recovered from a man between 18 and 35 years old who received the YFV17D yellow fever vaccine. The sample was PBMCs, taken before the yellow fever booster vaccination. The chain couples TRBV20-1 to TRBJ1-1, with D hard to call. CDR3 amino acids: CSARNLEAFF. In DNA form, the CDR3 reads TGCAGTGCTAGAAACTTGGAAGCTTTCTTT.